This T cell receptor beta chain came from a study of T cells in localized non-small cell lung cancer. Regarding this clone: Its antigen remains unidentified.

Study conclusions and caveats: Adjacent lung exhibited a median of 57 among the 100 most abundant tumor clones.

The protocol was immunoSEQ multiplex PCR, while the TCRdb copy is restricted to in-frame clones and leaves out a portion. Among 40,000 to 55,000 clones, roughly 75% were seen once, and the ten largest hold 4.5% to 5.5%. The source is a woman aged 35-70 years with stage II lung adenocarcinoma. The sample here was PBMCs, taken before any cancer treatment.

CDR3 sequence: CATSRERQPPLHF. The CDR3 bases are TGTGCCACCAGCAGAGAGAGGCAGCCTCCCCTCCACTTT. The chain couples TRBV15 to TRBJ1-6; the D is unclear. With 0 bases removed from V and 13 bases from J, the gap between germline ends came to 10 bases. Germline V gene data show CDR1 as LNHNV and CDR2 as YYDKDF (reference sequence). CDR3 length equals 13 residues.